The 28 T cell receptor beta chains listed next were all sequenced from one sample in a study of pediatric ulcerative colitis (dated by TCRdb to about 2019). The receptor library was made with the immunoSEQ multiplex PCR assay. TCRdb re-hosts the immuneACCESS table, in-frame sequences only. Its copies lack some clones; in the studies checked, an unresolved V gene accounts for under half of them, and the cause for the rest is not known. This sample lists 4,500 to 6,000 clones; roughly 89% were detected once. The top ten clones comprise about 2% of the sample. Input material: blood. The source is a girl between 5 and 17 years old who was a control in a study of pediatric ulcerative colitis.

In its sample, this clone was seen a few times. CDR3 nucleotides: TGTGCCAGCAGCGTAGGCGGGAGCCCCAGCCACTCCTACGAGCAGTACTTC. Protein product: CASSVGGSPSHSYEQYF. The rearrangement uses TRBV9 and TRBJ2-7; 7 nucleotides align to TRBD2. CDR1 SGDLS and CDR2 YYNGEE come from the germline V gene. The CDR3 length is 17 residues. V lost 0 bases and J lost 0; bases outside the gene matches: 9. Based on the CDR3 plus reference TRBV9 and TRBJ2-7, the full variable domain is DSGVTQTPKHLITATGQRVTLRCSPRSGDLSVYWYQQSLDQGLQFLIQYYNGEERAKGNILERFSAQQFPDLHSELNLSSLELGDSALYFCASSVGGSPSHSYEQYFGPGTRLTVT.

The chain links TRBV15 to TRBJ1-1; weak D call: TRBD1 (6 bases). With 4 bases removed from V and 5 bases from J, the gap between germline ends came to 14 bases. Per the germline V gene, CDR1 is LNHNV and CDR2 is YYDKDF (reference sequence). The CDR3 extends over 14 amino acids. The chain's CDR3 is CATSTRPGATEAFF. Written as DNA, the CDR3 is TGTGCCACCAGCACGCGCCCGGGGGCTACTGAAGCTTTCTTT.

This chain connects TRBV5-1 to TRBJ2-3, with D unclear. The CDR3 runs to 14 residues. Germline V gene data show CDR1 as SGHRS and CDR2 as YFSETQ. V was trimmed by 4 bases and J by 0 bases, leaving 9 bases between them. CDR3 bases: TGCGCCAGCAGCCCCGGGCTCAGCACAGATACGCAGTATTTT. This encodes CASSPGLSTDTQYF.

This rearrangement joins TRBV6-1 to TRBJ1-1; 8 bases fit TRBD1. Germline V gene sequence: CDR1 MNHNS, CDR2 SASEGT. CDR3 length: 15 residues. V lost 3 bases, J lost 3 bases, and 6 bases stayed unmatched. The CDR3 protein is CASSELTRGHTEAFF. For the CDR3, the DNA is TGTGCCAGCAGTGAGCTTACCAGGGGGCACACTGAAGCTTTCTTT.

The chain employs TRBV14 and TRBJ1-2; D is uncertain. CDR1 and CDR2 from the germline V gene are SGHDN and FVKESK. The V and J ends lost 1 base and 1 base respectively, with 7 bases between them. The CDR3 consists of 14 residues. The CDR3, as DNA: TGTGCCAGCAGCCAAGTAGGCGGTAACTATGGCTACACCTTC. Its protein product is CASSQVGGNYGYTF.

The chain carries TRBV18 and TRBJ1-4, with D perhaps matching TRBD1 (5 bases). The CDR3 runs 15 residues. Germline CDR1 is KGHSH and CDR2 is LQKENI. Trimming shortened V by 0 bases and J by 4 bases, and 9 bases separated the two germline ends. DNA for the CDR3: TGTGCCAGCTCACCACCCCAGGGCCTTAATGAAAAACTGTTTTTT. Its translation is CASSPPQGLNEKLFF. Combining the CDR3 with reference TRBV18 and TRBJ1-4 gives the whole variable domain NAGVMQNPRHLVRRRGQEARLRCSPMKGHSHVYWYRQLPEEGLKFMVYLQKENIIDESGMPKERFSAEFPKEGPSILRIQQVVRGDSAAYFCASSPPQGLNEKLFFGSGTQLSVL.

This chain joins TRBV5-4 and TRBJ2-2; 11 positions agree with TRBD2. V shed 3 bases and J 7 bases; nucleotides not matched to a gene: 5. Germline V gene sequence: CDR1 SGHNT, CDR2 YYREEE (reference sequence). This CDR3 has 15 amino acids. CDR3: CASSSGTSGSGELFF. DNA for the CDR3: TGTGCCAGCAGCTCAGGGACTAGCGGTAGCGGGGAGCTGTTTTTT.

V and J are TRBV6-5 and TRBJ1-3, with D perhaps TRBD1 (5 bases). The CDR3 is made up of 13 amino acids. Germline loops: CDR1 MNHEY, CDR2 SVGAGI. Trimming took off 7 bases at V and 0 bases at J, with 7 bases between the two ends. Here the CDR3 DNA reads TGTGCCAGCACGACAGTCTCTGGAAACACCATATATTTT. Protein product: CASTTVSGNTIYF.

The CDR3 DNA sequence: TGCAGCGTTGGAATAAAGGCGGGGATTGAGCAGTTCTTC. It codes for CSVGIKAGIEQFF. The chain uses TRBV29-1 and TRBJ2-1; possible D gene TRBD2, 6 bases. V was shortened by 4 bases and J by 9 bases, with 16 bases between the two germline ends. The CDR3 is made up of 13 amino acids. Germline CDR1 reads SQVTM; CDR2 reads ANQGSEA.

This rearrangement joins TRBV28 to TRBJ1-1; D is possibly TRBD1 (5 bases). The CDR3 spans 13 residues. The V end was cut by 6 bases, the J end by 5 bases, with 13 bases between. Germline CDR1 and CDR2: MDHEN and SYDVKM. The CDR3 region is CASRPTAGTEAFF. In DNA, the CDR3 is TGTGCCAGCAGACCGACAGCCGGAACTGAAGCTTTCTTT.

The chain recombines TRBV12-5 with TRBJ2-3; maybe TRBD2 (5 bases). Trimming took 1 base from V and 3 from J, leaving 14 bases between them. CDR1 is LGHNT, CDR2 FRNRAP, per germline. The CDR3 sequence is 16 residues long. The CDR3 DNA reads as TGTGCTAGTGGTTTGGGCCTCCGGGGTCAAACAGATACGCAGTATTTT. It codes for CASGLGLRGQTDTQYF.

This chain connects TRBV7-3 to TRBJ2-1, with 7 bases matching TRBD2. The CDR3 is 16 residues long. Per germline, CDR1 SGHTA and CDR2 FQGTGA. V shed 1 base, J shed 4 bases, and the junction held 7 bases outside the gene matches. The CDR3 reads CASSLNYGGSYNEQFF. The CDR3 region has the DNA TGTGCCAGCAGCTTAAATTACGGCGGGAGTTACAATGAGCAGTTCTTC. The full variable domain, its missing parts supplied by reference TRBV7-3 and TRBJ2-1, is GAGVSQTPSNKVTEKGKYVELRCDPISGHTALYWYRQSLGQGPEFLIYFQGTGAADDSGLPNDRFFAVRPEGSVSTLKIQRTERGDSAVYLCASSLNYGGSYNEQFFGPGTRLTVL.

V gene TRBV7-2 combines with J gene TRBJ2-1, with 9 bases that match TRBD1. J gave up 3 bases and V 5 bases, and 11 bases lay outside the gene matches. The CDR3 covers 17 residues. CDR1 is SGHTA, CDR2 FQGNSA, per germline. The CDR3 sequence: CASSPSMGQGYYNEQFF. As DNA, the CDR3 is TGTGCCAGCAGCCCCTCCATGGGACAGGGATACTACAATGAGCAGTTCTTC.

The J gene is TRBJ2-1, the V gene TRBV6-5; perhaps TRBD2 as D (6 bases). Germline assignment: CDR1 MNHEY and CDR2 SVGAGI. This CDR3 has 15 residues. Trimming removed 2 bases from V and 1 base from J, with 9 bases in between. In nucleotides, the CDR3 is TGTGCCAGCAGTTACGAGCGGGCTTCCTACAATGAGCAGTTCTTC. It codes for CASSYERASYNEQFF.

This clone has a handful of counts. The rearrangement links TRBV7-9 to TRBJ2-7, with D possibly called TRBD1 or TRBD2 (5 bases each). Germline V gene data show CDR1 as SEHNR and CDR2 as FQNEAQ (reference sequence). The CDR3 sequence is 15 residues long. Trimming cost V 0 bases and J 6 bases, with 15 bases left between them. CDR3 sequence reads: CASSLALGESSEQYF. The CDR3 DNA sequence: TGTGCCAGCAGCTTAGCGCTGGGGGAGTCGTCCGAGCAGTACTTC.

This clone is a singleton in its sample. The V call is TRBV7-3, the J call TRBJ2-4; D may correspond to TRBD1 or TRBD2 (7 bases each). The CDR3 has 15 amino acids. Germline CDR1 and CDR2: SGHTA and FQGTGA. V was clipped by 5 bases and J by 1 base, with 12 bases between them. The CDR3 DNA sequence: TGTGCCAGCAGCCGGGGAGGGGGCGCCAAAAACATTCAGTACTTC. Encoded protein: CASSRGGGAKNIQYF.

The chain recombines TRBV7-8 with TRBJ2-7; D may be TRBD1 (6 bases). Trimming took off 5 bases at V and 6 bases at J, with 17 bases between the two ends. CDR3 size: 14 residues. The V gene's germline CDR1 is SGHVS and CDR2 FQNEAQ. The CDR3 region has the DNA TGTGCCAGCAGCGTCACCGGGACACGTTCCGAGCAGTACTTC. This gives the protein CASSVTGTRSEQYF. Drawing the rest from reference TRBV7-8 and TRBJ2-7, the complete variable domain is GAGVSQSPRYKVAKRGQDVALRCDPISGHVSLFWYQQALGQGPEFLTYFQNEAQLDKSGLPSDRFFAERPEGSVSTLKIQRTQQEDSAVYLCASSVTGTRSEQYFGPGTRLTVT.

The J gene is TRBJ2-2, the V gene TRBV5-1, with TRBD1 matching 8 bases. This CDR3 is built from 17 residues. Germline CDR1 is SGHRS and CDR2 is YFSETQ. Trimming at V came to 1 base and at J to 3 bases, leaving 8 bases not matched to a gene. The CDR3 spells CASSLKLGQGYTGELFF. The CDR3 nucleotides read TGCGCCAGCAGCTTGAAGCTAGGACAGGGATACACCGGGGAGCTGTTTTTT.

V gene TRBV28 combines with J gene TRBJ1-1; TRBD1 might be the D (6 bases). The CDR3 spans 14 residues. Germline CDR1 reads MDHEN; CDR2 reads SYDVKM. V was shortened by 2 bases and J by 3 bases, with 10 bases between the two germline ends. CDR3 nucleotides: TGTGCCAGCAGTTTACAACAGGGTTACACTGAAGCTTTCTTT. This gives the protein CASSLQQGYTEAFF.

The chain is built from TRBV11-2 and TRBJ2-1, with TRBD2 identical over 7 bases. This CDR3 has 15 amino acids. CDR1 and CDR2 from the germline V gene are SGHAT and FQNNGV. The J segment lost 3 bases and the V segment lost 4 bases, leaving 6 bases of the junction unmatched. The DNA of the CDR3 is TGTGCCAGCAGCTCCCCAGCGGGAAGCTACAATGAGCAGTTCTTC. Residues: CASSSPAGSYNEQFF.

The chain couples TRBV5-6 to TRBJ2-7; TRBD2 matches at 7 bases. V shed 1 base, J shed 0 bases, and the junction held 4 bases outside the gene matches. The CDR3 consists of 15 residues. Germline CDR1 is SGHDT and CDR2 is YYEEEE. The CDR3 sequence is CASSLPGLSSYEQYF. In DNA, the CDR3 is TGTGCCAGCAGCTTGCCGGGACTATCCTCCTACGAGCAGTACTTC.

J is TRBJ1-2 and V is TRBV5-6; D perhaps matches TRBD1 (5 bases). The germline V and J ends were trimmed by 3 bases and 8 bases, with 20 bases remaining between them. Germline assignment: CDR1 SGHDT and CDR2 YYEEEE. The CDR3 sequence is 15 residues long. The CDR3 DNA is TGTGCCAGCAGCTCCAGTAGGGGTCTCGTGTCGGGCTACACCTTC. Its protein is CASSSSRGLVSGYTF.

V is TRBV11-2 and J is TRBJ2-7, with D maybe TRBD2 (6 bases). CDR3 length equals 15 residues. Trimming removed 5 bases from V and 3 bases from J, with 17 bases in between. Germline CDR1 is SGHAT and CDR2 is FQNNGV. In DNA, the CDR3 is TGTGCCAGCAGCCCCGACTATAGGGGACTCTACGAGCAGTACTTC. It translates to CASSPDYRGLYEQYF.

This clone was detected only a few times. The chain employs TRBV19 and TRBJ1-5; no firm D call. V dropped 6 bases and J dropped 0 bases, with 3 bases sitting between them. The germline V gene has CDR1 LNHDA and CDR2 SQIVND (reference sequence). This CDR3 is built from 12 residues. The CDR3 loop reads CASSFSNQPQHF. In DNA form, the CDR3 reads TGTGCCAGTAGCTTTAGCAATCAGCCCCAGCATTTT.

DNA for the CDR3: TGTGCCTGGAGTGTACTTCGAGCGGGAGGGCCTTTCCACGAGCAGTACTTC. Amino acids: CAWSVLRAGGPFHEQYF. This sequence joins TRBV30 and TRBJ2-7; 10 bases fit TRBD2. There are 17 residues in the CDR3. V gave up 0 bases and J gave up 5 bases; unmatched junction bases: 13. The germline CDR1 and CDR2 sequences are GTSNPN and SVGIG (reference sequence).

J is TRBJ2-1 and V is TRBV10-3; D ambiguous. The CDR3 is 10 residues long. CDR1 is ENHRY, CDR2 SYGVKD, per germline. The CDR3 DNA is TGTGCAAATGGGGATTATGAGCAGTTCTTC. Amino acids: CANGDYEQFF.

The chain is built from TRBV7-2 and TRBJ2-3; the match to TRBD2 covers 7 bases. With 5 bases clipped from V and 6 bases from J, the junction kept 8 bases outside the gene matches. Per germline, CDR1 SGHTA and CDR2 FQGNSA. The CDR3 is 14 residues long. The CDR3 loop is CASSPGLVSDTQYF. CDR3 sequence (DNA): TGTGCCAGCAGCCCTGGACTAGTTTCGGATACGCAGTATTTT. The full variable domain, completed using reference TRBV7-2 and TRBJ2-3, is GAGVSQSPSNKVTEKGKDVELRCDPISGHTALYWYRQSLGQGLEFLIYFQGNSAPDKSGLPSDRFSAERTGGSVSTLTIQRTQQEDSAVYLCASSPGLVSDTQYFGPGTRLTVL.

This clone has a single count. The V call is TRBV5-8, the J call TRBJ2-5; D not certain. V was shortened by 6 bases and J by 5 bases, with 11 bases between the two germline ends. The germline CDR1 and CDR2 sequences are SGHTS and YDEGEE. This CDR3 spans 12 amino acids. Written as DNA, the CDR3 is TGTGCCAGCATGCTGGAGTGGGAGACCCAGTACTTC. It codes for CASMLEWETQYF.